The 3 T cell receptor beta chains in this list originate from one sample, sequenced in a study of PD-L1 blockade in urothelial cancer. Measured with immunoSEQ multiplex PCR; TCRdb has only the in-frame clones, and not every one. The table records about 110,000 clones, around 85% of them present only once. The sequences come from PBMCs, collected around atezolizumab (anti-PD-L1) treatment. The receptor set was obtained from a man in his fifties with urothelial cancer.

The chain employs TRBV6-5 and TRBJ2-7; tentatively, D is TRBD2 (6 bases). This CDR3 comprises 15 residues. V was shortened by 3 bases and J by 5 bases, with 17 bases between the two germline ends. Germline values: CDR1 MNHEY, CDR2 SVGAGI. CDR3 amino acids: CASSYGTQNVHEQYF. DNA for the CDR3: TGTGCCAGCAGTTATGGGACTCAGAATGTCCACGAGCAGTACTTC.

This rearrangement joins TRBV7-3 to TRBJ1-3; TRBD1 might be the D (5 bases). Trimming took 2 bases from V and 4 from J, leaving 12 bases between them. This CDR3 comprises 15 residues. CDR1 and CDR2 (germline): SGHTA, FQGTGA. The CDR3, as DNA: TGTGCCAGCAGCTTAGGGTCAGGGCACGGAAACACCATATATTTT. It is translated as CASSLGSGHGNTIYF.

CDR3 protein: CASSQGQALNSPLHF. The DNA for the CDR3 is TGCGCCAGCAGCCAAGGACAGGCCTTAAATTCACCCCTCCACTTT. The chain combines TRBV4-1 with TRBJ1-6; TRBD1 is a possible D gene (6 bases). The CDR3 length is 15 residues. V was shortened by 1 base and J by 7 bases, with 11 bases between the two germline ends. The germline CDR1 and CDR2 sequences are MGHRA and YSYEKL.